Listed below are T cell receptor beta chains from one sample, sequenced in a study of CD8 T cells in Susac syndrome. One entry per CDR3 protein results from TCRdb running MiXCR on the immunoSEQ multiplex PCR reads. The sample holds approximately 300,000 distinct CDR3 sequences, around nine tenths seen once. The material sequenced was CD8+ T cells from PBMCs. Receptors were obtained from a human donor with multiple sclerosis. The CDR3 runs from the conserved cysteine through the conserved F or W. Each record gives: clone size, D gene, V gene, CDR3 length, J gene, CDR3 DNA, CDR3 protein. The D gene is left open where the match is weak. The size entry is marked missing in some rows and otherwise reads once, few, many or a size class.

size: once
D: TRBD1
V: TRBV2
length: 12
J: TRBJ2-7
DNA: TGTGCCAGCACGCAGGGGGCTCGCGAGCAGTACTTC
CDR3: CASTQGAREQYF

size: once
D: -
V: TRBV4-3
length: 15
J: TRBJ2-7
DNA: TGCGCCAGCAGCCTAGACCCGCCAGGGGCCTACGAGCAGTACTTC
CDR3: CASSLDPPGAYEQYF

size: -
D: -
V: TRBV6-1
length: 15
J: TRBJ1-5
DNA: TGTGCCAGCAGTGAAGAGGGAGTTAGCAATCAGCCCCAGCATTTT
CDR3: CASSEEGVSNQPQHF

size: -
D: -
V: TRBV30
length: 13
J: TRBJ2-1
DNA: TGTGCCTGGAGTGTAGGGGTTGGGGGTGAGCAGTTCTTC
CDR3: CAWSVGVGGEQFF

size: -
D: -
V: TRBV11-1
length: 16
J: TRBJ2-1
DNA: TGTGCCAGCAGCTACGATCGGGAATCCTCATACAATGAGCAGTTCTTC
CDR3: CASSYDRESSYNEQFF

size: -
D: -
V: TRBV28
length: 14
J: TRBJ2-7
DNA: TGTGCCAGCAGTTTCGGCAGGGGAATCGACGAGCAGTACTTC
CDR3: CASSFGRGIDEQYF

size: -
D: TRBD2
V: TRBV2
length: 15
J: TRBJ2-7
DNA: TGTGCCAGCAGGGCCGGGACTAGCGGCTCCTACGAGCAGTACTTC
CDR3: CASRAGTSGSYEQYF

size: -
D: -
V: TRBV20-1
length: 10
J: TRBJ2-3
DNA: TGCAGTGCTTACACAGATACGCAGTATTTT
CDR3: CSAYTDTQYF

size: -
D: -
V: TRBV25-1
length: 14
J: TRBJ1-2
DNA: TGTGCCAGCAGTGAGAACAGGGTTAACTATGGCTACACCTTC
CDR3: CASSENRVNYGYTF

size: -
D: -
V: TRBV2
length: 13
J: TRBJ1-1
DNA: TGTGCCAGCAGTTACGTTGTAGGGGCCGAAGCTTTCTTT
CDR3: CASSYVVGAEAFF

size: -
D: -
V: TRBV27
length: 12
J: TRBJ2-3
DNA: TGTGCCAGTCAGGGGGGGGGAGATACGCAGTATTTT
CDR3: CASQGGGDTQYF

size: -
D: TRBD2
V: TRBV19
length: 17
J: TRBJ2-1
DNA: TGTGCCAGTAGTCCCACTAGCGGGAGGAGCTCCTACAATGAGCAGTTCTTC
CDR3: CASSPTSGRSSYNEQFF

size: -
D: TRBD1
V: TRBV24-1
length: 17
J: TRBJ2-5
DNA: TGTGCCACCAGTGGCTGGGGGACAGGGGGAAGCTATGAGACCCAGTACTTC
CDR3: CATSGWGTGGSYETQYF

size: -
D: -
V: TRBV30
length: 16
J: TRBJ1-1
DNA: TGTGCCTGGAGTCCAGCCAAGCTTCCCTGGAACACTGAAGCTTTCTTT
CDR3: CAWSPAKLPWNTEAFF

size: -
D: -
V: TRBV6-1
length: 14
J: TRBJ2-3
DNA: TGTGCCAGCATGATATGGACGCCCGGGGATACGCAGTATTTT
CDR3: CASMIWTPGDTQYF

size: -
D: -
V: TRBV10-3
length: 11
J: TRBJ2-3
DNA: TGTGCCATCTCCAGGGGCGATACGCAGTATTTT
CDR3: CAISRGDTQYF

size: -
D: -
V: TRBV4-3
length: 15
J: TRBJ1-4
DNA: TGCGCCAGCAGCCAAGGGTGGGGGGCAGATGAAAAACTGTTTTTT
CDR3: CASSQGWGADEKLFF

size: -
D: -
V: TRBV28
length: 15
J: TRBJ2-7
DNA: TGTGCCAGCAGTTACCGCGGGATCCTCACCTACGAGCAGTACTTC
CDR3: CASSYRGILTYEQYF

size: -
D: TRBD2
V: TRBV7-9
length: 16
J: TRBJ2-3
DNA: TGTGCCAGCAGCTTGGGACTAGCGATTGGCACAGATACGCAGTATTTT
CDR3: CASSLGLAIGTDTQYF

size: -
D: -
V: TRBV9
length: 13
J: TRBJ2-1
DNA: TGTGCCAGCGGTCACGGCTCCTACAATGAGCAGTTCTTC
CDR3: CASGHGSYNEQFF

size: -
D: -
V: TRBV30
length: 13
J: TRBJ2-7
DNA: TGTGCCTGGAAATGGGACACCAGATACGAGCAGTACTTC
CDR3: CAWKWDTRYEQYF

size: -
D: -
V: TRBV15
length: 14
J: TRBJ2-7
DNA: TGTGCCACCAGCAGAGGAGGACCCTCCTACGAGCAGTACTTC
CDR3: CATSRGGPSYEQYF